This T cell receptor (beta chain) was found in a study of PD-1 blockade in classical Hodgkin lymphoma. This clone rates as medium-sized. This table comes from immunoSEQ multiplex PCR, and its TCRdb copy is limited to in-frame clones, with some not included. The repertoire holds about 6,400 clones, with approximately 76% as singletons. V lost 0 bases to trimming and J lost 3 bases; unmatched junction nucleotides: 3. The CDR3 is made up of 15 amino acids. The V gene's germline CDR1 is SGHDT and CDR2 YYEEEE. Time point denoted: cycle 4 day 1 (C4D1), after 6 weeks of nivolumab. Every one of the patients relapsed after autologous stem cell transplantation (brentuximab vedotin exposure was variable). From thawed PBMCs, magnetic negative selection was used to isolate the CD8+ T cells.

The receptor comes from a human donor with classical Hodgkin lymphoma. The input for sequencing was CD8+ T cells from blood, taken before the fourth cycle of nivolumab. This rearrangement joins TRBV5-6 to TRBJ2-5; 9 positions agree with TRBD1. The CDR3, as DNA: TGTGCCAGCAGCTTGGCCGGGACAGGGAAAGAGACCCAGTACTTC. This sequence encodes CASSLAGTGKETQYF.